This TCR beta chain was retrieved from a study of blood T cell repertoires in COVID-19. The V gene end was trimmed by 1 base and the J gene end by 9 bases; junction bases not matched to a gene: 7. CDR1 GTSNPN and CDR2 SVGIG come from the germline V gene (reference sequence). The CDR3 runs to 15 residues. Cohort assignment relied on participant-reported clinical history. The method was immunoSEQ multiplex PCR; TCRdb's version includes in-frame clones alone and lacks a portion of them. The table includes a few hundred thousand clones, about four fifths detected once. This receptor was taken from a woman between 40 and 55 years old who had recovered from COVID-19. The sample taken for sequencing was PBMCs or T cells enriched from blood (not recorded which). The chain couples TRBV30 to TRBJ2-1; TRBD2 matches at 12 bases. The CDR3 DNA is TGTGCCTGGAGTGCCCTACTAGCGGGAGGTCGTGAGCAGTTCTTC. It encodes CAWSALLAGGREQFF.